A selection of T cell receptor beta chains follows, all from one sample in a study of OX40 agonist ivuxolimab in advanced cancers. Here immunoSEQ multiplex PCR was the method, and the copy in TCRdb shows in-frame clones only, minus some. This sample yields nearly 45,000 clones, of which over 65% are seen a single time; over 12% belongs to the top ten. The source material was CD4+ or CD8+ T cells sorted from blood, sampled in a trial of the OX40 agonist ivuxolimab. These receptor sequences come from an adult with an advanced solid tumor such as melanoma, head and neck, liver or kidney cancer. The CDR3 runs from the conserved cysteine through the conserved F or W. D genes are given only for firm matches. The size field is filled for only some rows; it gives once, few, many or a size class.

cdr3_aa cdr3_nt d_call j_call clone_size v_call
CASSEGGVRGLYSYNEQFF TGTGCCAGCAGTGAAGGGGGGGTCAGGGGCCTCTATTCCTACAATGAGCAGTTCTTC - TRBJ2-1 - TRBV2
CASSLVGGSYNEQFF TGTGCCAGCAGCTTAGTCGGCGGGAGTTACAATGAGCAGTTCTTC TRBD2 TRBJ2-1 once TRBV7-6
CASSKGLYGYTF TGTGCCAGCAGTAAAGGACTCTATGGCTACACCTTC - TRBJ1-2 - TRBV6-6
CASSIVTYTGGTEAFF TGTGCCAGTAGTATAGTCACCTATACAGGGGGCACTGAAGCTTTCTTT TRBD1 TRBJ1-1 once TRBV19
CASSPREEGHYYEQYF TGTGCCAGCAGCCCCCGGGAAGAAGGACATTACTACGAGCAGTACTTC - TRBJ2-7 once TRBV7-9
CASSIPTGVPDTQYF TGTGCCAGTAGTATCCCAACGGGGGTCCCGGATACGCAGTATTTT - TRBJ2-3 - TRBV19
CASSAAGSKAGELFF TGTGCCAGCAGCGCGGCCGGGAGTAAAGCCGGGGAGCTGTTTTTT - TRBJ2-2 - TRBV9
CASSLLRGTYEQYF TGTGCCAGCAGCTTACTTCGGGGAACCTACGAGCAGTACTTC - TRBJ2-7 - TRBV11-2
CASSLVLAGFYNEQFF TGTGCCAGCAGCTTAGTCCTAGCGGGGTTTTACAATGAGCAGTTCTTC TRBD2 TRBJ2-1 - TRBV11-2
CASSVRLGQGSYNEQFF TGTGCCAGCAGCGTTAGGCTGGGACAGGGGTCCTACAATGAGCAGTTCTTC TRBD1 TRBJ2-1 - TRBV7-9
CASSSPGEQYF TGTGCCAGCAGCTCGCCGGGCGAGCAGTACTTC - TRBJ2-7 - TRBV7-9
CASKGLEQYF TGTGCCAGCAAGGGGTTGGAGCAGTACTTC - TRBJ2-7 - TRBV2
CASSSGTSYGYTF TGTGCCAGCAGCTCGGGAACATCCTATGGCTACACCTTC - TRBJ1-2 - TRBV5-5
CATSRLTGYTEAFF TGTGCCACCAGCAGATTGACAGGGTACACTGAAGCTTTCTTT TRBD1 TRBJ1-1 - TRBV15
CASSLSSWAYEQYF TGTGCCAGCAGTTTGAGCAGTTGGGCCTACGAGCAGTACTTC - TRBJ2-7 few TRBV6-6
CAWRNTEAFF TGTGCCTGGAGAAACACTGAAGCTTTCTTT - TRBJ1-1 - TRBV30
CASSLDRGGYTF TGCGCCAGCAGCTTGGATCGGGGTGGCTACACCTTC - TRBJ1-2 - TRBV5-1
CSVGKEKGYTF TGCAGCGTTGGCAAAGAGAAGGGCTACACCTTC - TRBJ1-2 - TRBV29-1
CASSLGDEIPEAFF TGTGCCAGCAGCTTGGGCGACGAAATACCCGAAGCTTTCTTT - TRBJ1-1 - TRBV5-1
CASRAGQGPSYEQYF TGTGCCAGCAGGGCCGGACAGGGGCCCTCCTACGAGCAGTACTTC TRBD1 TRBJ2-7 few TRBV6-1
CASSEFKREGYTF TGCGCCAGCAGTGAGTTTAAGCGGGAGGGCTACACCTTC - TRBJ1-2 - TRBV10-1
CASSYSIGGAYEQYF TGTGCCAGCAGTTACTCGATAGGGGGCGCGTACGAGCAGTACTTC TRBD1 TRBJ2-7 - TRBV6-6
CASGQIDQGPNDEQFF TGTGCTAGTGGTCAAATCGACCAGGGTCCAAATGATGAGCAGTTCTTC - TRBJ2-1 - TRBV12-5
CAWSVLGSFAYEQYF TGTGCCTGGAGTGTGTTAGGCAGTTTCGCCTACGAGCAGTACTTC - TRBJ2-7 - TRBV30
CASSQDGGASYNEQFF TGCGCCAGCAGCCAAGATGGCGGCGCGAGCTACAATGAGCAGTTCTTC - TRBJ2-1 - TRBV4-3
CASRAGGRSTDTQYF TGTGCCAGCAGGGCGGGGGGCCGCAGCACAGATACGCAGTATTTT TRBD2 TRBJ2-3 - TRBV9
CASTAGTASPRGNQPQHF TGCGCCAGCACCGCCGGGACAGCAAGCCCGAGGGGCAATCAGCCCCAGCATTTT TRBD1 TRBJ1-5 - TRBV5-1
CASSQDLELPTDTQYF TGCGCCAGCAGCCAAGATTTGGAACTACCCACAGATACGCAGTATTTT - TRBJ2-3 - TRBV4-3
CASSSQGPYEQYF TGTGCCAGCAGTTCTCAGGGCCCCTACGAGCAGTACTTC - TRBJ2-7 - TRBV27
CASSFDSSGNTIYF TGTGCCAGCAGCTTCGACAGCTCTGGAAACACCATATATTTT - TRBJ1-3 - TRBV7-2
CASGLGGRSSYEQYF TGTGCTAGTGGCCTGGGCGGGAGGAGCTCCTACGAGCAGTACTTC TRBD2 TRBJ2-7 - TRBV12-5
CASSSDRGMASEQYF TGTGCCAGCAGTTCAGACCGGGGAATGGCGTCCGAGCAGTACTTC - TRBJ2-7 - TRBV27
CASRGMNTEAFF TGTGCCAGCCGGGGGATGAACACTGAAGCTTTCTTT - TRBJ1-1 - TRBV28
CASSLTTSANYEQYF TGCGCCAGCAGCCTCACGACTAGCGCCAACTACGAGCAGTACTTC TRBD2 TRBJ2-7 - TRBV4-1
CASRIDSQRYEQYF TGTGCCAGCAGGATAGACAGCCAACGCTACGAGCAGTACTTC - TRBJ2-7 - TRBV2